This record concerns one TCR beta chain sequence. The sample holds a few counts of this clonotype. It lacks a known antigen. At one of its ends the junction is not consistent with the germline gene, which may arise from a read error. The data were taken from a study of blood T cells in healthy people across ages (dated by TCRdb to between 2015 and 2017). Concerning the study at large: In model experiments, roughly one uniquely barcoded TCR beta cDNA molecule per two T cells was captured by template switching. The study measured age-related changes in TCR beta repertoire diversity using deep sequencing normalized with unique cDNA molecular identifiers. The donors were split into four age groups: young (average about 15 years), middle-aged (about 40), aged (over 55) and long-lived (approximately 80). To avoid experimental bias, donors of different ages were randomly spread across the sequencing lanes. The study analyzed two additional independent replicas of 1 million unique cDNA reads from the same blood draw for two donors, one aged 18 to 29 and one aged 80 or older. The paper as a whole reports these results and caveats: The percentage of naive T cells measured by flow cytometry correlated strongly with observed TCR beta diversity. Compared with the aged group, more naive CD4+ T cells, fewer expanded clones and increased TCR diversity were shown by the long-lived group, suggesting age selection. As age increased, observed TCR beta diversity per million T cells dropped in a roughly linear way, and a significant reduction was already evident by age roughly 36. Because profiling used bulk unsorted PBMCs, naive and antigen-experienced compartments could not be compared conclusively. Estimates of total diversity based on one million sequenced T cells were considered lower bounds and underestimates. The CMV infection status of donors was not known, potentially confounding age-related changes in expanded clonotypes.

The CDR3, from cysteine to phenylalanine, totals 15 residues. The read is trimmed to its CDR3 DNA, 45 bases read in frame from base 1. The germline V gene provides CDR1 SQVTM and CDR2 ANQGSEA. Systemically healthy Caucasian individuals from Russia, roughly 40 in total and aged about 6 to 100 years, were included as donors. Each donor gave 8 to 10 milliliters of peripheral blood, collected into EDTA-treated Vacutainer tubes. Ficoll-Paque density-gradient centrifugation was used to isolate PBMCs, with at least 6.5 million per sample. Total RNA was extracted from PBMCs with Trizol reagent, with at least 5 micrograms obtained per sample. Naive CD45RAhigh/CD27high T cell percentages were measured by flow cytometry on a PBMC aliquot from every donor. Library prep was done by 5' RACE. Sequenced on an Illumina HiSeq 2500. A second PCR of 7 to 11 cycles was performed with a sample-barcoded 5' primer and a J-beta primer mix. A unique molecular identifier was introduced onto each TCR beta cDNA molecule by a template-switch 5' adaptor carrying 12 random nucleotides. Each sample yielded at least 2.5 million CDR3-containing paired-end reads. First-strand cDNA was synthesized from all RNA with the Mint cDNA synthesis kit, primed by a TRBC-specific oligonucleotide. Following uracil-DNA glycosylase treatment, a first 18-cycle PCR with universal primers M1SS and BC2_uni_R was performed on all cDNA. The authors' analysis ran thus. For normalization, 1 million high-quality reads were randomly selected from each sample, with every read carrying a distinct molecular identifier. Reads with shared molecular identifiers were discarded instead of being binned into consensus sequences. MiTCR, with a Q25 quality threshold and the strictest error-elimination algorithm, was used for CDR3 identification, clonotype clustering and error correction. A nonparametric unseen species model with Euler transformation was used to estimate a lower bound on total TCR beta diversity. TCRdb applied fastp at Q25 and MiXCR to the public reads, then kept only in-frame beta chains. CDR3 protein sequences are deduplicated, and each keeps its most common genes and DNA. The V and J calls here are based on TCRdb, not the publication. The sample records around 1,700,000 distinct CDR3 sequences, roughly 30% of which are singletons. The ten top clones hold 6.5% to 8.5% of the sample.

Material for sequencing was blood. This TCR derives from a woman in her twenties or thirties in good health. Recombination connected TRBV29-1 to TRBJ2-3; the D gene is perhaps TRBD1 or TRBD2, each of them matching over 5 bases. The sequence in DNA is TGCGGCGTTGCTGGTTCCCAGGGCGGGACAGATACGCAGTATTTT. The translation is CGVAGSQGGTDTQYF.